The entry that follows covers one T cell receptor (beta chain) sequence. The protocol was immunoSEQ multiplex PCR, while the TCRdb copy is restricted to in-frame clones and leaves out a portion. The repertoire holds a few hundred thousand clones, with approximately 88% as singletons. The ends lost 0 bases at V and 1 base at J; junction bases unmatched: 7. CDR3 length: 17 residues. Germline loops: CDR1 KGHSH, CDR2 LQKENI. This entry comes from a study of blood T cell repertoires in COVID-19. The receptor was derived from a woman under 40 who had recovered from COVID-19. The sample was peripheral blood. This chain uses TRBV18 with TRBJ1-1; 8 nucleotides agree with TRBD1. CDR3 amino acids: CASSPPVTGGANTEAFF. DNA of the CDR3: TGTGCCAGCTCACCACCCGTTACAGGGGGTGCGAACACTGAAGCTTTCTTT.